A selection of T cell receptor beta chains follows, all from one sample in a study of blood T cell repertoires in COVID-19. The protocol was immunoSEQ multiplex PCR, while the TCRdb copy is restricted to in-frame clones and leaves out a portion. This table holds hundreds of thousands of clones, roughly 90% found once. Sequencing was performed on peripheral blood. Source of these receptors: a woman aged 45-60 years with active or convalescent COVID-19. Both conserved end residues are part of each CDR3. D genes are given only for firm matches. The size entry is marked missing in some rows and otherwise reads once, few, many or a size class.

CDR3aa: CASSQLLVVEGPDEQYF; CDR3nt: TGCGCCAGCAGCCAACTTCTCGTTGTGGAGGGACCCGACGAGCAGTACTTC; v_gene: TRBV4-3; d_gene: -; j_gene: TRBJ2-7; abundance: -
CDR3aa: CASSLVLGDRGDRNQPQHF; CDR3nt: TGTGCCAGCAGCTTAGTTCTAGGTGACAGGGGAGATCGCAATCAGCCCCAGCATTTT; v_gene: TRBV7-6; d_gene: TRBD1; j_gene: TRBJ1-5; abundance: -
CDR3aa: CASGLVEGTSASPLHF; CDR3nt: TGTGCTAGTGGTTTGGTGGAGGGCACAAGCGCCTCACCCCTCCACTTT; v_gene: TRBV12-5; d_gene: -; j_gene: TRBJ1-6; abundance: -
CDR3aa: CASSLGTGYAEKLFF; CDR3nt: TGTGCCAGCAGTCTCGGGACAGGGTATGCTGAAAAACTGTTTTTT; v_gene: TRBV27; d_gene: TRBD1; j_gene: TRBJ1-4; abundance: -
CDR3aa: CAWSVEGRRNQPQHF; CDR3nt: TGTGCCTGGAGTGTGGAGGGTAGACGCAATCAGCCCCAGCATTTT; v_gene: TRBV30; d_gene: -; j_gene: TRBJ1-5; abundance: once
CDR3aa: CASSQDRGTELATNEKLFF; CDR3nt: TGCGCCAGCAGCCAAGATAGGGGGACGGAGCTTGCAACTAATGAAAAACTGTTTTTT; v_gene: TRBV4-3; d_gene: -; j_gene: TRBJ1-4; abundance: -
CDR3aa: CASSTQAYGYTF; CDR3nt: TGTGCCAGCAGTACACAGGCCTATGGCTACACCTTC; v_gene: TRBV28; d_gene: -; j_gene: TRBJ1-2; abundance: -
CDR3aa: CATSRGPGTSYNEQFF; CDR3nt: TGTGCCACCAGCAGAGGACCGGGGACTTCCTACAATGAGCAGTTCTTC; v_gene: TRBV15; d_gene: -; j_gene: TRBJ2-1; abundance: -
CDR3aa: CASSQLRGTGTGGKNEQFF; CDR3nt: TGTGCCAGCAGCCAGCTCAGGGGGACCGGGACAGGGGGTAAGAATGAGCAGTTCTTC; v_gene: TRBV14; d_gene: TRBD1; j_gene: TRBJ2-1; abundance: -
CDR3aa: CASSHGLVGNTDTQYF; CDR3nt: TGCGCCAGCAGCCACGGACTAGTGGGAAACACAGATACGCAGTATTTT; v_gene: TRBV4-3; d_gene: TRBD2; j_gene: TRBJ2-3; abundance: -
CDR3aa: CASSKATDRENYEQYF; CDR3nt: TGTGCCAGCAGCAAGGCTACGGACAGGGAGAACTACGAGCAGTACTTC; v_gene: TRBV21-1; d_gene: -; j_gene: TRBJ2-7; abundance: -
CDR3aa: CASSAQGTGNTIYF; CDR3nt: TGTGCCAGCAGCGCACAGGGAACTGGAAACACCATATATTTT; v_gene: TRBV9; d_gene: -; j_gene: TRBJ1-3; abundance: -
CDR3aa: CASSATNRGLTSYNEQFF; CDR3nt: TGTGCCAGCTCAGCAACCAACAGGGGACTGACCTCCTACAATGAGCAGTTCTTC; v_gene: TRBV18; d_gene: -; j_gene: TRBJ2-1; abundance: -
CDR3aa: CASSLRAVGETQYF; CDR3nt: TGTGCCAGCAGCTTAAGAGCGGTTGGGGAGACCCAGTACTTC; v_gene: TRBV7-8; d_gene: -; j_gene: TRBJ2-5; abundance: once
CDR3aa: CASSKPSSATNEKLFF; CDR3nt: TGTGCCAGTAGTAAACCTTCCAGTGCAACTAATGAAAAACTGTTTTTT; v_gene: TRBV19; d_gene: -; j_gene: TRBJ1-4; abundance: -
CDR3aa: CASGRGDRGYNQPQHF; CDR3nt: TGTGCCAGTGGGAGGGGAGACAGGGGCTACAATCAGCCCCAGCATTTT; v_gene: TRBV28; d_gene: TRBD1; j_gene: TRBJ1-5; abundance: -
CDR3aa: CASSFNSGPYNEQFF; CDR3nt: TGTGCCAGCAGTTTTAACAGCGGGCCGTACAATGAGCAGTTCTTC; v_gene: TRBV27; d_gene: -; j_gene: TRBJ2-1; abundance: once
CDR3aa: CASSPYTADTQYF; CDR3nt: TGCGCCAGCAGCCCCTATACGGCAGATACGCAGTATTTT; v_gene: TRBV4-3; d_gene: -; j_gene: TRBJ2-3; abundance: -
CDR3aa: CASSVATRAGDYEQYF; CDR3nt: TGTGCCAGCAGCGTAGCTACCCGCGCAGGGGACTACGAGCAGTACTTC; v_gene: TRBV9; d_gene: -; j_gene: TRBJ2-7; abundance: -